This T cell receptor beta chain was captured by sequencing in a study of early T cells in non-severe SARS-CoV-2 infection. Overall study: It was bulk RNA from unsorted whole blood that was sequenced, and the chains were unpaired.

Study outcomes and limitations: A preference for anti-spike CD8 responses marked VDJdb matching, which missed private and CD4 specificities.

Each cDNA molecule carried a unique molecular identifier. TCRdb independently ran MiXCR on the 5' RACE reads; one entry per CDR3 protein. The sample has about 70,000 distinct CDR3 sequences; approximately 14% are singletons. Notes on this clonotype: What it recognizes is unknown.

The trim removed 1 base at V and 9 bases at J, leaving 9 bases unmatched. This CDR3 contains 17 residues. The germline CDR1 and CDR2 sequences are MGHDK and SYGVNS. The sequences come from whole blood, collected at baseline. This clonotype originated in an adult who was a healthcare worker with PCR-confirmed SARS-CoV-2 infection or an uninfected control (not recorded which). This sequence joins TRBV25-1 and TRBJ2-1, with 13 bases fitting TRBD2. The CDR3 here is CASSESRTSGSRTEQFF. The CDR3 coding sequence is TGTGCCAGCAGTGAATCCCGGACTAGCGGGAGTAGGACTGAGCAGTTCTTC.